The clone carrying this TCR beta chain appeared a single time. The source of the sample is a study of cytotoxic CD8 clonotypes in ibrutinib-treated CLL. V was pared by 2 bases and J by 4 bases, with 0 bases of the junction left unmatched. The CDR3 extends over 13 amino acids. CDR1 MNHEY and CDR2 SVGAGI come from the germline V gene. The protocol was immunoSEQ multiplex PCR, while the TCRdb copy is restricted to in-frame clones and leaves out a portion. The data hold roughly 220,000 clones, with about three quarters observed a single time. The sequences come from PBMCs, collected after 12 months of ibrutinib treatment. The rearrangement uses TRBV6-5 and TRBJ1-1, with 8 bases fitting TRBD1. This sequence originates from a human donor with chronic lymphocytic leukemia. This CDR3 reads CASSYDRGTEAFF. CDR3 sequence (DNA): TGTGCCAGCAGTTACGACAGGGGCACTGAAGCTTTCTTT.